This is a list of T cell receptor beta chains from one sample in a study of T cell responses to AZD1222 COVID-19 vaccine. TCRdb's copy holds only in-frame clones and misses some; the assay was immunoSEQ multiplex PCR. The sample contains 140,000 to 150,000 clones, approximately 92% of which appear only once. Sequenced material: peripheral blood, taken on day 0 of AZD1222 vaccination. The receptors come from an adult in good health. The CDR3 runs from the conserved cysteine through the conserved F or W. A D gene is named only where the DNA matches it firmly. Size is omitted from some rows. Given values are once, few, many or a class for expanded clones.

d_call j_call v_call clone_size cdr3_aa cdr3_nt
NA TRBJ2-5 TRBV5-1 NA CASSLLGPQETQYF TGCGCCAGCAGCTTGCTAGGCCCCCAAGAGACCCAGTACTTC
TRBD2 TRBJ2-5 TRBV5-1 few CASSPGTSGDRETQYF TGCGCCAGCAGCCCCGGGACTAGCGGGGACCGAGAGACCCAGTACTTC
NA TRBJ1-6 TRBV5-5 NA CASSFTGLDSPLHF TGTGCCAGCAGCTTCACAGGGCTGGACTCACCCCTCCACTTT
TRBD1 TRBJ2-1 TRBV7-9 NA CASSLETGVRASYNEQFF TGTGCCAGCAGCCTAGAGACAGGGGTGAGGGCGTCCTACAATGAGCAGTTCTTC
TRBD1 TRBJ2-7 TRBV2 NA CASNLQGLEDEQYF TGTGCCAGCAATCTACAGGGGTTAGAGGACGAGCAGTACTTC
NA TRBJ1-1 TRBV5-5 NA CASSLIEVNTEAFF TGTGCCAGCAGCTTGATAGAGGTGAACACTGAAGCTTTCTTT
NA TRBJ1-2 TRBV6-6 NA CASSYTGGNYGYTF TGTGCCAGCAGTTACACCGGGGGGAACTATGGCTACACCTTC
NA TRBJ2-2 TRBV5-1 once CASSARGAANTGELFF TGCGCCAGCAGCGCCAGGGGCGCAGCGAACACCGGGGAGCTGTTTTTT
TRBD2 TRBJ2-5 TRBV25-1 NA CASSARAAGGPGQETQYF TGTGCCAGCAGCGCACGGGCAGCGGGAGGGCCCGGACAGGAGACCCAGTACTTC
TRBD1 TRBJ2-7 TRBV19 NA CASSISQGPFYEQYF TGTGCCAGTAGTATTTCACAGGGGCCGTTCTACGAGCAGTACTTC
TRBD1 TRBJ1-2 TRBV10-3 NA CAMRQGEDYGYTF TGTGCCATGAGACAGGGGGAAGACTATGGCTACACCTTC
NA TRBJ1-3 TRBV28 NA CASSSLPDGPIYF TGTGCCAGCAGTTCCCTTCCGGACGGGCCCATATATTTT
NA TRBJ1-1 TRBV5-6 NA CASSLGQRNTEAFF TGTGCCAGCAGCTTGGGACAGAGAAACACTGAAGCTTTCTTT
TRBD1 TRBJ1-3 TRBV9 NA CASSVRGDPLGNTIYF TGTGCCAGCAGCGTCAGGGGGGACCCCCTCGGAAACACCATATATTTT
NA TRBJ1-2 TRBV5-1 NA CASTRGWETYGYTF TGCGCCAGCACCCGTGGATGGGAAACCTATGGCTACACCTTC
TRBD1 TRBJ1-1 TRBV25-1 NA CASSASGQVLMNTEAFF TGTGCCAGCAGTGCCTCTGGACAGGTTCTAATGAACACTGAAGCTTTCTTT
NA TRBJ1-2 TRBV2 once CASSEENRPYGYTF TGTGCCAGCAGTGAAGAGAACAGACCCTATGGCTACACCTTC
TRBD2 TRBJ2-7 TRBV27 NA CASSWGGGTEQYF TGTGCCAGCAGCTGGGGGGGAGGGACCGAGCAGTACTTC
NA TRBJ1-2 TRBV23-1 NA CASRPGTKKHYGYTF TGCGCCAGCAGGCCCGGGACAAAGAAACACTATGGCTACACCTTC
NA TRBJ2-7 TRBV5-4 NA CASSLGTFYEQYF TGTGCCAGCAGCTTAGGAACTTTCTACGAGCAGTACTTC
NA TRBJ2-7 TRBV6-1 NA CASSEAGGDPYEQYF TGTGCCAGCAGTGAAGCGGGGGGTGACCCCTACGAGCAGTACTTC